Presented here are 22 T cell receptor beta chains from one specimen sequenced in a study of T cell clonality in common variable immunodeficiency. Sequencing was performed with immunoSEQ multiplex PCR; in TCRdb, only in-frame clones are kept and a portion is missing. The sample is made up of about 81,000 clones, none counted only once. The sequenced sample was peripheral blood mononuclear cells. Source of these receptors: a person between 18 and 70 years old in good health.

This clone was recorded many times. Sequencing ends 3 residues short of the CDR3 end; the germline J gene provides the rest. The V call is TRBV7-8, the J call TRBJ2-7; 11 nucleotides line up with TRBD2. This CDR3 contains 15 residues. Germline CDR1 and CDR2: SGHVS and FQNEAQ. V dropped 5 bases and J dropped 3; count of bases not matched to a gene: 6. The CDR3 sequence is CASSAGLAEFYEQYF. Incomplete CDR3 DNA: TGTGCCAGCAGCGCGGGACTAGCGGAGTTCTACGAG.

Points on this clone: The read comes to an end 3 residues before the CDR3 does, leaving the germline J gene to fill in the end. The J gene is TRBJ1-5, the V gene TRBV10-2; unclear D gene. The V gene lost 3 bases and the J gene lost 0 bases, with 6 bases spanning the gap. This CDR3 contains 14 residues. From germline, CDR1 is WSHSY and CDR2 SAAADI. CDR3 amino acids: CASSDSGSNQPQHF. The CDR3 bases that were read are TGCGCCAGCAGTGACTCGGGTAGCAATCAGCCC.

This clone was counted ten times or more. The DNA ends 3 residues before the CDR3 does, and the rest of the CDR3 is filled in from the germline J gene. The chain carries TRBV28 and TRBJ2-7; no clear D gene. CDR3 size: 12 residues. Looked up from germline, CDR1 is MDHEN and CDR2 is SYDVKM. Trimming removed 4 bases from V and 0 bases from J, with 4 bases in between. CDR3 sequence reads: CASSSYSYEQYF. Incomplete CDR3 DNA: TGTGCCAGCAGTTCCTACTCCTACGAG.

A word on this clone: The read ends 3 residues shy of where the CDR3 ends; the end is completed using the germline J gene. V gene TRBV20-1 combines with J gene TRBJ2-3, with TRBD2 matching over 10 bases. The CDR3 totals 16 residues. Germline V gives CDR1 DFQATT, CDR2 SNEGSKA (reference sequence). The CDR3 spells CSASLAAGGPGETQYF. Partial CDR3 DNA: TGCAGTGCTAGTTTAGCAGCGGGAGGGCCGGGAGAGACG.

In its sample, this clone was seen many times. The read finishes 3 residues shy of the CDR3 end, and the germline J gene is used to complete it. The rearrangement uses TRBV6-2 or TRBV6-3 and TRBJ2-1, with 11 bases aligning to TRBD2. In germline, CDR1 is MNHEY, CDR2 SVGEGT. This CDR3 comprises 15 residues. After removal of 5 bases from V and 4 bases from J, the junction contained 4 bases not matched to a gene. The CDR3 spells CASSRLAGQYNEQFF. CDR3 DNA (partial): TGTGCCAGCAGTAGACTAGCGGGGCAGTACAATGAG.

This clone was counted many times. The observed sequence ends 3 residues before the CDR3 terminus, with the missing tail filled in from the germline J gene. The genes are TRBV5-1 and TRBJ2-7, with TRBD2 as a possible D gene (6 bases). Trimming removed 4 bases at V and 0 bases at J, with 14 bases between. The CDR3 covers 15 residues. CDR1 is SGHRS and CDR2 is YFSETQ in the germline V gene. The DNA read from the CDR3 is TGCGCCAGCAGCCTGGTCGCGGGAAACTCCTACGAG. This gives the protein CASSLVAGNSYE. The CDR3 reads in full as CASSLVAGNSYEQYF. The complete variable domain, with remaining parts taken from reference TRBV5-1 and TRBJ2-7, reads KAGVTQTPRYLIKTRGQQVTLSCSPISGHRSVSWYQQTPGQGLQFLFEYFSETQRNKGNFPGRFSGRQFSNSRSEMNVSTLELGDSALYLCASSLVAGNSYEQYFGPGTRLTVT.

This clone was found many times. The read ends 3 residues shy of where the CDR3 ends; the end is completed using the germline J gene. The V and J genes are TRBV29-1 and TRBJ1-3, with no clear D. This CDR3 is built from 13 residues. The germline gives CDR1 SQVTM, CDR2 ANQGSEA. Trimming removed 6 bases at V and 0 bases at J, with 9 bases between. CDR3 DNA, as far as it was read: TGCAGCGTAGGGTCCAGCTCTGGAAACACC. Protein sequence: CSVGSSSGNT. The CDR3 reads in full as CSVGSSSGNTIYF. Complete variable domain (other parts from reference TRBV29-1 and TRBJ1-3): SAVISQKPSRDICQRGTSLTIQCQVDSQVTMMFWYRQQPGQSLTLIATANQGSEATYESGFVIDKFPISRPNLTFSTLTVSNMSPEDSSIYLCSVGSSSGNTIYFGEGSWLTVV.

The table lists this clone with many counts. The read is 3 residues too short to cover the CDR3 end, so that end is filled in from the germline J gene. The rearrangement joins TRBV20-1 to TRBJ2-7, with TRBD2 matching 7 bases. The CDR3 has 15 residues. With V trimmed by 3 bases and J by 3 bases, 11 bases remained unmatched. CDR1 is DFQATT, CDR2 SNEGSKA, per germline (reference sequence). Incomplete CDR3 DNA: TGCAGTGCTAGTTTGGCGGGAGCTAAAGACTACGAG. Its protein product is CSASLAGAKDYE. The entire CDR3 reads CSASLAGAKDYEQYF.

This clone appeared many times. The read gets to within 3 residues of the CDR3 end, and the germline J gene fills in the rest. This chain uses TRBV28 with TRBJ2-5; possible D gene TRBD1, 6 bases. CDR3 length: 11 amino acids. Germline V gene sequence: CDR1 MDHEN, CDR2 SYDVKM. Trimming took 11 bases from V and 3 from J, leaving 10 bases between them. CDR3 amino acids: CALGQKETQYF. The sequenced CDR3 bases are TGTGCCCTCGGACAGAAAGAGACC.

This clone was detected many times. The CDR3 end falls 3 residues outside the read, so it is completed with the germline J gene. V is TRBV5-1 and J is TRBJ2-2; 9 bases align to TRBD2. This CDR3 has 15 amino acids. Germline V gives CDR1 SGHRS, CDR2 YFSETQ. The V and J ends lost 4 bases and 7 bases, in that order; junction bases with no gene match: 8. CDR3 protein: CASSIAGVRFGELFF. The CDR3 bases that were read are TGCGCCAGCAGCATAGCGGGAGTGCGGTTCGGGGAG.

This clone has at least ten counts. The missing CDR3 end, 3 residues past where the read stops, is filled in from the germline J gene. V and J are TRBV7-2 and TRBJ2-1; possible D gene TRBD2, 6 bases. The CDR3 covers 15 residues. CDR1 and CDR2 from the germline V gene are SGHTA and FQGNSA. V was clipped by 0 bases and J by 8 bases, with 14 bases between them. CDR3 loop: CASSLAPGGADEQFF. The covered CDR3 bases are TGTGCCAGCAGCTTAGCGCCCGGGGGAGCCGATGAG.

This clone was picked up many times. The covered CDR3 bases are TGCGCCAGCAGCGAAAACGGGGCGAACACCGGGGAG. Encoded protein: CASSENGANTGE. The full CDR3 is CASSENGANTGELFF. The rearrangement joins TRBV5-1 to TRBJ2-2; D is perhaps TRBD2 (5 bases). The read ends 3 residues shy of where the CDR3 ends; the end is completed using the germline J gene. Germline CDR1 and CDR2: SGHRS and YFSETQ. The length of the CDR3 is 15 residues. With 4 bases removed from V and 0 bases from J, the gap between germline ends came to 10 bases.

Concerning this clone itself: Coverage ceases 3 residues before the CDR3 finishes, and the germline J gene fills in the end. The V and J genes are TRBV11-2 and TRBJ1-2; D gene unclear. The V and J ends lost 4 bases and 6 bases respectively, with 9 bases between them. This CDR3 is built from 12 residues. Germline V gene lookup returns CDR1 SGHAT and CDR2 FQNNGV. CDR3 bases read: TGTGCCAGCAGCTACGAGGGTGATGGC. Its protein is CASSYEGDG. The full-length CDR3 reads as CASSYEGDGYTF.

In this sample, this clone turned up many times. Coverage ceases 3 residues before the CDR3 finishes, and the germline J gene fills in the end. This sequence joins TRBV18 and TRBJ1-3; perhaps TRBD1 as D (6 bases). Trimming left V 4 bases short and J 0 bases short, with 10 bases between. The CDR3 spans 15 residues. In germline, CDR1 is KGHSH, CDR2 LQKENI. Partial CDR3 DNA: TGTGCCAGCTCACTTTCGGACAGCTCTGGAAACACC. This encodes CASSLSDSSGNT. The whole CDR3 protein reads CASSLSDSSGNTIYF.

This clone was counted ten times or more. The CDR3 goes on 3 residues after the read ends, and that part is filled in from the germline J gene. The chain combines TRBV7-3 with TRBJ2-1, with D possibly TRBD2 on 5 matching bases. Looked up from germline, CDR1 is SGHTA and CDR2 is FQGTGA. V lost 3 bases to trimming and J lost 3 bases, with 15 bases between them. This CDR3 comprises 16 residues. The covered CDR3 bases are TGTGCCAGCAGCTTGAGGTTTACTGCGGGCTACAATGAG. Residues: CASSLRFTAGYNE. The entire CDR3 protein is CASSLRFTAGYNEQFF.

This clone is deemed medium-sized. Read coverage stops 3 residues before the CDR3 terminus; the germline J gene supplies the remainder. The gene calls are TRBV24-1 and TRBJ2-2, with 8 nucleotides matching TRBD1. Trimming removed 8 bases from V and 2 bases from J; junction bases left unmatched: 21. The germline V gene encodes CDR1 KGHDR and CDR2 SFDVKD. This CDR3 spans 20 amino acids. The CDR3 sequence: CATTTLNTGQEFRNTGELFF. CDR3 bases read: TGTGCCACCACGACCCTTAATACGGGACAGGAATTTCGAAACACCGGGGAG.

This clone was seen ten or more times. The observed sequence ends 3 residues before the CDR3 terminus, with the missing tail filled in from the germline J gene. The chain has TRBV5-4 and TRBJ1-1, with D maybe TRBD1 (6 bases). Trimming cost V 4 bases and J 0 bases, with 10 bases left between them. Germline CDR1 SGHNT, CDR2 YYREEE (reference sequence). This CDR3 is built from 14 residues. The CDR3 DNA, read in part, is TGTGCCAGCAGCATTGGACAGTTGAACACTGAA. This encodes CASSIGQLNTE. In full, the CDR3 is CASSIGQLNTEAFF.

This clone was detected ten times or more. The CDR3 extends 3 residues past the end of the read, so its final part is completed from the germline J gene. The gene calls are TRBV19 and TRBJ2-2; perhaps TRBD2 as D (5 bases). CDR3 length: 15 amino acids. Germline lookup yields CDR1 LNHDA and CDR2 SQIVND (reference sequence). Trimming stripped 3 bases from V and 3 bases from J, with 11 bases between. CDR3 DNA, as far as it was read: TGTGCCAGTAGTATGGCCCCTAGCTACACCGGGGAG. Translating it yields CASSMAPSYTGE. The whole CDR3 reads CASSMAPSYTGELFF.

This clone has at least ten counts. The CDR3 protein is CASSFHGTGLFF. The CDR3 bases that were read are TGTGCCAGCAGCTTTCATGGGACAGGG. The chain carries TRBV5-6 and TRBJ2-2, with 8 bases identical to TRBD1. The read is 3 residues too short to cover the CDR3 end, so that end is filled in from the germline J gene. The CDR3 is made up of 12 amino acids. Germline CDR1 is SGHDT and CDR2 is YYEEEE.

This clone was seen many times. CDR3 DNA (partial): TGCAGTGCTACGAACCCGACAGGAAGTCGTCGCGAG. Protein: CSATNPTGSRRE. The CDR3 in full is CSATNPTGSRREQYF. The V gene is TRBV20-1, the J gene TRBJ2-7; D is perhaps TRBD1 (6 bases). The read comes to an end 3 residues before the CDR3 does, leaving the germline J gene to fill in the end. Trimming cost V 4 bases and J 6 bases, with 22 bases left between them. This CDR3 region has 15 residues. Germline CDR1 and CDR2: DFQATT and SNEGSKA (reference sequence).

This clone occurred many times. Sequencing ends 3 residues short of the CDR3 end; the germline J gene provides the rest. The chain links TRBV30 to TRBJ1-3; weak D call: TRBD1 (6 bases). The germline V and J ends were trimmed by 2 bases and 2 bases, with 16 bases remaining between them. CDR1 and CDR2 (germline): GTSNPN, SVGIG (reference sequence). The CDR3 spans 16 residues. CDR3 loop: CAWSILQGRAGNTIYF. The CDR3 DNA, read in part, is TGTGCCTGGAGTATTCTTCAGGGGCGGGCTGGAAACACC.

This clone occurred many times. The read stops 3 residues short of the end of the CDR3; the missing end is completed from the germline J gene. V and J are TRBV5-4 and TRBJ1-1; D is ambiguous. Germline V lookup: CDR1 SGHNT, CDR2 YYREEE (reference sequence). The CDR3 is 15 amino acids. The V end lost 0 bases, the J end lost 1 base, and 10 bases lay between the germline ends. CDR3 bases read: TGTGCCAGCAGCTTGGTCGGGGTTGGGAACACTGAA. Protein: CASSLVGVGNTE. The whole CDR3 sequence reads CASSLVGVGNTEAFF. The complete variable domain, with remaining parts taken from reference TRBV5-4 and TRBJ1-1, reads ETGVTQSPTHLIKTRGQQVTLRCSSQSGHNTVSWYQQALGQGPQFIFQYYREEENGRGNFPPRFSGLQFPNYSSELNVNALELDDSALYLCASSLVGVGNTEAFFGQGTRLTVV.